This TCR beta chain comes out of a study of cytomegalovirus exposure and HLA in healthy donors. Primers for the PCR totalled 60 Vbeta and 13 Jbeta. Profiling relied on immunoSEQ multiplex PCR, and the TCRdb table lists in-frame clones only, not all of them. The repertoire holds roughly 190,000 clones, with around 82% as singletons. This CDR3 has 16 residues. With V trimmed by 4 bases and J by 3 bases, 8 bases remained unmatched. CDR1 SNHLY and CDR2 FYNNEI come from the germline V gene. Sequenced: PBMCs. The chain links TRBV2 to TRBJ1-1, with 10 positions matching TRBD1. The sequence derives from a man between 18 and 35 years old in good health and CMV-seronegative. In DNA, the CDR3 is TGTGCCAGCAGTGTGGAGACAGGGGGCGTTTACACTGAAGCTTTCTTT. Its protein product is CASSVETGGVYTEAFF.